The 26 T cell receptor beta chains below all came from one sample that was sequenced in a study of spatial heterogeneity in lung cancer. Using its own MiXCR run on the 5' RACE reads, TCRdb lists one record per CDR3 protein. This table holds roughly 21,000 distinct CDR3 sequences, approximately 3% found once. Indicated time point: sample taken at primary tumor resection. The source material was PBMCs, sampled at surgery. These receptors were obtained from a female donor with early-stage non-small cell lung cancer.

This clonotype was detected many times. CDR3 residues: CASSFSVVWTGELFF. The CDR3 DNA sequence: TGTGCCAGCAGTTTTAGCGTTGTATGGACCGGGGAGCTGTTTTTT. This chain connects TRBV28 to TRBJ2-2; possible D gene TRBD2, 5 bases. Germline CDR1 reads MDHEN; CDR2 reads SYDVKM. Trimming took 3 bases from V and 5 from J, leaving 13 bases between them. CDR3 length equals 15 residues.

The table lists this clonotype with a few counts. The chain uses TRBV7-4 and TRBJ2-7; D might be TRBD1 (6 bases). Trimming pared 5 bases from V and 9 bases from J, leaving 17 bases between. The CDR3 length is 13 residues. Germline V gene lookup returns CDR1 SGHVT and CDR2 SQSDAQ. CDR3 region: CASSPQPGQPQYF. CDR3 coding DNA: TGTGCCAGCAGCCCTCAACCGGGACAACCGCAGTACTTC.

This clonotype was counted many times. The gene calls are TRBV9 and TRBJ2-2, with 10 bases aligning to TRBD2. Germline trimming cut 3 bases from V and 5 bases from J; bases unmatched to any gene: 10. Germline CDR1 reads SGDLS; CDR2 reads YYNGEE. CDR3 length: 17 amino acids. The CDR3 bases are TGTGCCAGCAGCGCCCGAGTGGGTAGCGGGAGGACCGGGGAGCTGTTTTTT. Protein: CASSARVGSGRTGELFF.

This clonotype is medium-sized. The chain carries TRBV5-1 and TRBJ2-2; 11 bases map to TRBD2. The CDR3 totals 17 residues. Germline loops: CDR1 SGHRS, CDR2 YFSETQ. V lost 7 bases, J lost 3 bases, and 11 bases stayed unmatched. The CDR3 DNA reads as TGCGCCAGCCTAGCGGGAGGTCCATTGCGATACACCGGGGAGCTGTTTTTT. It yields the protein CASLAGGPLRYTGELFF.

This clonotype was found many times. V gene TRBV4-1 combines with J gene TRBJ1-2; 9 bases are a match to TRBD1. With V trimmed by 1 base and J by 4 bases, 4 bases remained unmatched. Germline loops: CDR1 MGHRA, CDR2 YSYEKL. The CDR3 has 15 amino acids. The CDR3 DNA reads as TGCGCCAGCAGCCAAGGAGACAGGGGGGGCTATGGCTACACCTTC. It specifies CASSQGDRGGYGYTF.

This clonotype was seen only a few times. The chain joins TRBV7-9 to TRBJ2-7; 9 bases align to TRBD2. Germline values: CDR1 SEHNR, CDR2 FQNEAQ (reference sequence). Trimming removed 6 bases from V and 6 bases from J; junction bases left unmatched: 9. The CDR3 extends over 14 amino acids. The CDR3 DNA follows: TGTGCCAGCAGGATGATGGGACTAGCAGGCGAGCAGTACTTC. Translation gives CASRMMGLAGEQYF. The whole variable domain, remainder taken from reference TRBV7-9 and TRBJ2-7, is DTGVSQNPRHKITKRGQNVTFRCDPISEHNRLYWYRQTLGQGPEFLTYFQNEAQLEKSRLLSDRFSAERPKGSFSTLEIQRTEQGDSAMYLCASRMMGLAGEQYFGPGTRLTVT.

V gene TRBV20-1 combines with J gene TRBJ1-5, with TRBD1 identical over 7 bases. This CDR3 comprises 12 residues. Germline CDR1 DFQATT, CDR2 SNEGSKA (reference sequence). V was pared by 7 bases and J by 9 bases, with 9 bases of the junction left unmatched. In nucleotides, the CDR3 is TGCAGTGTCCCGGACAGGCTCGGGCCCCAGCATTTT. Amino acids: CSVPDRLGPQHF.

This clonotype came up many times. The chain links TRBV3-1 to TRBJ2-1; D ambiguous. V lost 10 bases to trimming and J lost 0 bases, with 22 bases between them. CDR1 LGHDT and CDR2 YNNKEL come from the germline V gene (reference sequence). The CDR3 is 17 amino acids. The chain's CDR3 is CATSKAGGLSSYNEQFF. CDR3 bases: TGTGCCACCTCGAAGGCAGGCGGCCTTAGCTCCTACAATGAGCAGTTCTTC.

This clonotype was seen repeatedly, ten times or more. This chain links TRBV20-1 with TRBJ2-7; 8 bases match TRBD2. In germline, CDR1 is DFQATT, CDR2 SNEGSKA (reference sequence). The length of the CDR3 is 17 residues. V was clipped by 1 base and J by 7 bases; unmatched bases: 18. The CDR3 protein is CSARGPRDAGGPEEQYF. DNA of the CDR3: TGCAGTGCTAGAGGGCCCCGGGACGCGGGAGGCCCCGAAGAGCAGTACTTC.

V gene TRBV10-3 combines with J gene TRBJ2-3; D gene unclear. V was pared by 4 bases and J by 1 base, with 6 bases between. There are 13 residues in the CDR3. CDR1 and CDR2 (germline): ENHRY, SYGVKD. The CDR3 region is CAISGQGTDTQYF. In nucleotides, the CDR3 is TGTGCCATCAGTGGGCAGGGCACAGATACGCAGTATTTT.

This clonotype was recorded many times. This chain joins TRBV28 and TRBJ1-1, with no clear D. This CDR3 is 13 amino acids long. The V end lost 1 base, the J end lost 5 bases, and 8 bases lay between the germline ends. Germline CDR1 and CDR2: MDHEN and SYDVKM. The CDR3 reads CASSLSSFTEAFF. The CDR3 bases are TGTGCCAGCAGTTTATCGTCGTTTACTGAAGCTTTCTTT.

The chain combines TRBV5-4 with TRBJ2-4; 11 nucleotides agree with TRBD2. After removal of 4 bases from V and 0 bases from J, the junction contained 3 bases not matched to a gene. This CDR3 spans 16 amino acids. Germline-derived CDR1 and CDR2 are SGHNT and YYREEE (reference sequence). CDR3 loop: CASSPGLAGAKNIQYF. The CDR3 region has the DNA TGTGCCAGCAGCCCTGGACTAGCGGGAGCCAAAAACATTCAGTACTTC.

This clonotype has ten or more counts. The CDR3 spells CASSFRGPSYEQYF. The CDR3 DNA is TGTGCCAGCAGTTTTAGGGGACCCTCCTACGAGCAGTACTTC. V gene TRBV27 combines with J gene TRBJ2-7; tentatively, D is TRBD1 or TRBD2 (5 bases each). Trimming took off 3 bases at V and 0 bases at J, with 9 bases between the two ends. The CDR3 sequence is 14 residues long. Looked up from germline, CDR1 is MNHEY and CDR2 is SMNVEV (reference sequence).

This clonotype has ten or more counts. The chain carries TRBV2 and TRBJ2-5; D gene unclear. CDR3 length: 12 residues. Germline V gene lookup returns CDR1 SNHLY and CDR2 FYNNEI. Trimming pared 10 bases from V and 2 bases from J, leaving 11 bases between. The CDR3 DNA is TGTGCCAAAACTAAGGCGCAAGAGACCCAGTACTTC. Its protein product is CAKTKAQETQYF.

The CDR3 spells CASSAGSGSSSYEQYF. The CDR3, as DNA: TGTGCCAGCAGCGCGGGAAGCGGGAGTAGCTCCTACGAGCAGTACTTC. The chain couples TRBV5-4 to TRBJ2-7; 8 bases agree with TRBD2. Trimming cost V 4 bases and J 0 bases; bases outside gene matches: 9. In germline, CDR1 is SGHNT, CDR2 YYREEE (reference sequence). The CDR3 covers 16 residues.

The table lists this clonotype with many counts. The genes are TRBV10-3 and TRBJ2-7; 9 bases align to TRBD2. CDR3 size: 16 residues. Trimming removed 4 bases from V and 4 bases from J; junction bases left unmatched: 11. CDR1 is ENHRY, CDR2 SYGVKD, per germline. CDR3 sequence (DNA): TGTGCCATCAGTGCCGGGACTAGCCGGGAGCTGTACGAGCAGTACTTC. It yields the protein CAISAGTSRELYEQYF.

This clonotype was counted ten times or more. The chain uses TRBV20-1 and TRBJ2-7, with a weak D call TRBD2 (6 bases). Germline values: CDR1 DFQATT, CDR2 SNEGSKA (reference sequence). The CDR3 consists of 15 residues. Trimming took off 1 base at V and 0 bases at J, with 13 bases between the two ends. The CDR3 loop reads CSARGPDYYSYEQYF. DNA for the CDR3: TGCAGTGCTAGAGGCCCGGACTACTACTCCTACGAGCAGTACTTC.

Within the sample, this clonotype is medium-sized. This rearrangement joins TRBV12-3 or TRBV12-4 to TRBJ2-3, with a possible D match to TRBD2 (6 bases). The CDR3 covers 16 residues. Deletions cut 3 bases from V and 7 bases from J, with 20 bases between. Written as DNA, the CDR3 is TGTGCCAGCAGTTTTTTAGCGGACTCCCAAATCCATACGCAGTATTTT. Translation: CASSFLADSQIHTQYF.

The table lists this clonotype with many counts. This chain links TRBV4-1 with TRBJ1-1, with D possibly matching TRBD1 (5 bases). The CDR3 loop spans 17 amino acids. V gave up 1 base and J gave up 7 bases, with 22 bases separating them. The germline V gene has CDR1 MGHRA and CDR2 YSYEKL. The CDR3 spells CASSQGAWGRGLGEAFF. The CDR3 region has the DNA TGCGCCAGCAGCCAAGGGGCTTGGGGCCGGGGCCTCGGTGAAGCTTTCTTT.

This clonotype was counted ten times or more. The chain has TRBV9 and TRBJ1-5; 8 positions agree with TRBD1. The V gene's germline CDR1 is SGDLS and CDR2 YYNGEE. This CDR3 has 13 amino acids. J was trimmed by 4 bases and V by 7 bases; bases with no gene match: 4. The CDR3 protein is CASGDRSNQPQHF. DNA for the CDR3: TGTGCCAGCGGGGACAGGTCTAATCAGCCCCAGCATTTT. The variable domain in full, completed from reference TRBV9 and TRBJ1-5, reads DSGVTQTPKHLITATGQRVTLRCSPRSGDLSVYWYQQSLDQGLQFLIQYYNGEERAKGNILERFSAQQFPDLHSELNLSSLELGDSALYFCASGDRSNQPQHFGDGTRLSIL.

Ten or more counts support this clonotype. The rearrangement joins TRBV2 to TRBJ1-1; 9 bases agree with TRBD1. This CDR3 is built from 15 residues. CDR1 SNHLY and CDR2 FYNNEI come from the germline V gene. V gave up 4 bases and J gave up 6 bases; unmatched junction bases: 9. This CDR3 reads CASSGSQGAFPEAFF. In DNA, the CDR3 is TGTGCCAGCAGTGGCTCACAGGGGGCCTTTCCTGAAGCTTTCTTT.

Relative to its sample, this clonotype is medium-sized. V gene TRBV20-1 combines with J gene TRBJ2-1, with D hard to call. This CDR3 has 11 residues. The germline V gene has CDR1 DFQATT and CDR2 SNEGSKA (reference sequence). Trimming stripped 7 bases from V and 6 bases from J, with 10 bases between. CDR3 region: CSVPSVNEQFF. For the CDR3, the DNA is TGCAGTGTTCCATCAGTCAATGAGCAGTTCTTC.

This clonotype appeared many times. This chain uses TRBV6-6 with TRBJ1-2, with D uncertain. The CDR3 spans 13 residues. V lost 4 bases, J lost 5 bases, and 11 bases lay in between. Per the germline V gene, CDR1 is MNHNY and CDR2 is SVGAGI (reference sequence). As DNA, the CDR3 is TGTGCCAGCAGTTTTGTCAGTCTTTATGGCTACACCTTC. Protein: CASSFVSLYGYTF.

This clonotype was counted at least ten times. This chain connects TRBV12-3 or TRBV12-4 to TRBJ2-1, with D unclear. CDR3 length: 14 residues. V shed 9 bases and J shed 0 bases, with 12 bases lying between them. This chain's CDR3 is CASTRTSSYNEQFF. CDR3 bases: TGTGCCAGTACCCGAACCAGCTCCTACAATGAGCAGTTCTTC.

This clonotype was recorded many times. This chain connects TRBV3-1 to TRBJ2-1; TRBD2 matches 12 bases. The length of the CDR3 is 16 residues. Germline loops: CDR1 LGHDT, CDR2 YNNKEL (reference sequence). V was clipped by 1 base and J by 7 bases; unmatched bases: 5. CDR3 DNA: TGTGCCAGCAGCCAAGGACTAGCGGGAGCAGGTAATGAGCAGTTCTTC. It yields the protein CASSQGLAGAGNEQFF.

This clonotype occurred many times. This chain connects TRBV7-2 to TRBJ2-1, with a weak D call TRBD2 (7 bases). V was clipped by 5 bases and J by 1 base, with 18 bases between them. Per the germline V gene, CDR1 is SGHTA and CDR2 is FQGNSA. This CDR3 has 17 amino acids. CDR3 residues: CASSMSGTHISYNEQFF. The CDR3 DNA is TGTGCCAGCAGCATGAGCGGGACACACATTTCCTACAATGAGCAGTTCTTC.